These T cell receptor beta chains were read from a single sample in a study of blood T cell repertoires in COVID-19. TCRdb's copy holds only in-frame clones and misses some; the assay was immunoSEQ multiplex PCR. The sample consists of fewer than 350,000 clones, around 89% of them appearing once. Specimen: peripheral blood. These receptors all stem from a man aged 35 to 55 with acute or convalescent COVID-19. Each CDR3 is given with its conserved first and last residue. The D gene is left open where the match is weak. Expanded clones get a size class; other rows say once, few or many, or leave the size out.

TRBV6-5	TRBD1	15	TRBJ2-3	.	TGTGCCAGCAGTTCCCGGGACAGAAGCACAGATACGCAGTATTTT	CASSSRDRSTDTQYF
TRBV19	TRBD1	15	TRBJ1-4	.	TGTGCCAGTAGTCCCCGGACAGGGAAGGACGAAAAACTGTTTTTT	CASSPRTGKDEKLFF
TRBV2	TRBD1	15	TRBJ1-2	.	TGTGCCAGCAGTGAAGCCACAGGGGGCGTGGATGGCTACACCTTC	CASSEATGGVDGYTF
TRBV5-1	.	15	TRBJ2-7	.	TGCGCCAGCAGCTTGGGGCACACTAACGCCTACGAGCAGTACTTC	CASSLGHTNAYEQYF
TRBV6-2/TRBV6-3	TRBD2	16	TRBJ2-4	.	TGTGCCAGCAGTTCCGCGGGGGGGATAACCAAAAACATTCAGTACTTC	CASSSAGGITKNIQYF
TRBV30	.	14	TRBJ1-1	.	TGTGCCTGGAGTCCTTGGACGGGGAGGAATGAAGCTTTCTTT	CAWSPWTGRNEAFF
TRBV13	.	15	TRBJ1-5	.	TGTGCCAGCGGATGGGGGGGGTTGAGGACCCAGCCCCAGCATTTT	CASGWGGLRTQPQHF
TRBV2	TRBD1	13	TRBJ1-4	.	TGTGCCAGCGTGGACAGGGGGCATGAAAAACTGTTTTTT	CASVDRGHEKLFF
TRBV5-4	TRBD2	18	TRBJ2-4	.	TGTGCCAGCAGCATTGGGACTAGCGGGGGAGTCGTCAAAAACATTCAGTACTTC	CASSIGTSGGVVKNIQYF
TRBV9	.	15	TRBJ1-5	.	TGTGCCAGCAGCGTAGCGTCCGGAGAGGAACAGCCCCAGCATTTT	CASSVASGEEQPQHF
TRBV27	TRBD1	15	TRBJ1-1	.	TGTGCCAGCAGTTTACACAGGGGGGCGAACACTGAAGCTTTCTTT	CASSLHRGANTEAFF
TRBV23-1	.	12	TRBJ2-4	.	TGCGCCCCGGGGGATGCCAAAAACATTCAGTACTTC	CAPGDAKNIQYF
TRBV6-1	TRBD2	18	TRBJ2-6	.	TGTGTCAGCAGTGGGCTTAAGCGGGGAAGCTCTGGGGCCAACGTCCTGACTTTC	CVSSGLKRGSSGANVLTF
TRBV7-8	TRBD2	15	TRBJ2-3	.	TGTGCCAGCAGCTTGGGAGCGGGGGGCGGCGATACGCAGTATTTT	CASSLGAGGGDTQYF
TRBV4-2	TRBD1	15	TRBJ1-2	.	TGTGCCAGCAGCCTCCTGGACAGGGCTAACTATGGCTACACCTTC	CASSLLDRANYGYTF
TRBV7-3	.	14	TRBJ2-2	.	TGTGCCAGCAGCTCCTCGGGTAACACCGGGGAGCTGTTTTTT	CASSSSGNTGELFF
TRBV11-2	.	13	TRBJ1-2	.	TGTGCCAGCAGCTGGGACGGGACATATGGCTACACCTTC	CASSWDGTYGYTF
TRBV5-4	.	14	TRBJ1-2	.	TGTGCCAGCAGCTTGGGAGGGCTAAACTATGGCTACACCTTC	CASSLGGLNYGYTF
TRBV5-4	TRBD1	16	TRBJ2-5	.	TGTGCCAGCAGCTCGTCCCCGGGACAGGGGCAAGAGACCCAGTACTTC	CASSSSPGQGQETQYF
TRBV5-3	.	11	TRBJ1-5	.	TGTGCCAGAAGCCCCCTTCAGCCCCAGCATTTT	CARSPLQPQHF
TRBV20-1	.	14	TRBJ1-1	.	TGCAGTGCTAGTAGGGTAGGGGTAAACACTGAAGCTTTCTTT	CSASRVGVNTEAFF
TRBV3-1/TRBV3-2	TRBD1	13	TRBJ2-7	.	TGTGCCAGCAGCCCCACGACAGGGTACGAGCAGTACTTC	CASSPTTGYEQYF
TRBV28	TRBD1	15	TRBJ2-1	.	TGTGCCAGCAGCCGACAGGGGCCGTCCTACAATGAGCAGTTCTTC	CASSRQGPSYNEQFF
TRBV19	.	13	TRBJ2-5	few	TGTGCCAGTAGCAAAGACTTCCAAGAGACCCAGTACTTC	CASSKDFQETQYF
TRBV2	TRBD1	13	TRBJ1-5	.	TGTGCCAGCGGGACAGGGGAGGATCAGCCCCAGCATTTT	CASGTGEDQPQHF
TRBV6-5	.	13	TRBJ2-1	.	TGTGCCAGCACACCGGACATCAACAATGAGCAGTTCTTC	CASTPDINNEQFF
TRBV7-2	.	13	TRBJ1-4	.	TGTGCCAGCAGCTCACCGGGGGGTGAAAAACTGTTTTTT	CASSSPGGEKLFF
TRBV5-1	TRBD1	13	TRBJ2-1	few	TGCGCCAGCGGACGGACAGGGGACAATGAGCAGTTCTTC	CASGRTGDNEQFF
TRBV5-1	TRBD1	16	TRBJ2-6	.	TGCGCCAGCAGCTTGCAGGGGGCGTCCGGGGCCAACGTCCTGACTTTC	CASSLQGASGANVLTF
TRBV7-2	TRBD1	14	TRBJ1-1	.	TGTGCCAGCAGCTTAGTTTGGGGACAGCCTGAAGCTTTCTTT	CASSLVWGQPEAFF
TRBV6-2/TRBV6-3	.	11	TRBJ2-7	.	TGTGCCAGCAGCCCAAATTTCGGGCAGTACTTC	CASSPNFGQYF
TRBV11-1	.	13	TRBJ1-1	.	TGTGCCAGCAGCTTAGAATGGGCTTCGGAAGCTTTCTTT	CASSLEWASEAFF
TRBV5-4	.	13	TRBJ1-5	.	TGTGCCAGCAGCTTGGACAGAAATCAGCCCCAGCATTTT	CASSLDRNQPQHF
TRBV15	.	14	TRBJ2-2	.	TGTGCCACCAGACTCGGGATGGACACCGGGGAGCTGTTTTTT	CATRLGMDTGELFF
TRBV7-2	TRBD1	14	TRBJ1-5	.	TGTGCCAGCAGCTCACATGGACAGGGGATGCCCCAGCATTTT	CASSSHGQGMPQHF
TRBV24-1	.	16	TRBJ2-2	.	TGTGCCACCAGTTCCCGGCGGAGCAAGAACACCGGGGAGCTGTTTTTT	CATSSRRSKNTGELFF
TRBV10-3	TRBD1	14	TRBJ1-1	.	TGTGCCATCCGACCGGGACAGCAAAACACTGAAGCTTTCTTT	CAIRPGQQNTEAFF
TRBV4-2	TRBD2	15	TRBJ2-2	.	TGTGCCAGCACCTTAGCGGGGGAAGGTACCGGGGAGCTGTTTTTT	CASTLAGEGTGELFF
TRBV13	TRBD2	19	TRBJ2-1	.	TGTGCCAGCAGCGTCCGGGAACTAGCGAGAAGCAGCTCCTACAATGAGCAGTTCTTC	CASSVRELARSSSYNEQFF
TRBV11-2	TRBD2	15	TRBJ2-3	.	TGTGCCAGCAGCTCGCGGGGGGCCGGCACAGATACGCAGTATTTT	CASSSRGAGTDTQYF